The 21 T cell receptor beta chains below were found in one sample sequenced in a study of technical replicates of blood from four donors. Using immunoSEQ multiplex PCR, the repertoire was profiled, and TCRdb retains in-frame clones only, with some absent. The sample has under 85,000 clones, 85% to 95% seen once. Sequencing used T cells isolated from PBMCs. The origin of the receptors is a human donor in good health.

The V call is TRBV10-3, the J call TRBJ2-7; TRBD2 matches 10 bases. Losses at the gene ends were 8 bases for V and 2 bases for J; bases not matched to a gene: 6. Germline V CDR1 and CDR2: ENHRY, SYGVKD. The CDR3 is made up of 14 amino acids. The CDR3 protein is CAIGGLAGAYEQYF. The CDR3 DNA sequence: TGTGCCATCGGGGGGCTAGCGGGAGCCTACGAGCAGTACTTC.

V usage is TRBV12-5 and J usage is TRBJ1-1; TRBD1 is a possible D gene (5 bases). This CDR3 region has 16 residues. Germline-derived CDR1 and CDR2 are LGHNT and FRNRAP. With 5 bases removed from V and 2 bases from J, the gap between germline ends came to 18 bases. The CDR3: CASGRGSGQGNTEAFF. CDR3 coding DNA: TGTGCTAGTGGTCGGGGGTCAGGGCAAGGCAACACTGAAGCTTTCTTT.

The V call is TRBV28, the J call TRBJ1-1; 9 bases match TRBD1. The CDR3 is 14 amino acids. CDR1 and CDR2 from the germline V gene are MDHEN and SYDVKM. After removal of 6 bases from V and 5 bases from J, the junction contained 7 bases not matched to a gene. The CDR3 nucleotides read TGTGCCAGCAGGCAACAGGGGGCGTGGACTGAAGCTTTCTTT. Translating it yields CASRQQGAWTEAFF.

J is TRBJ2-1 and V is TRBV11-2; 7 bases align to TRBD2. Germline CDR1 reads SGHAT; CDR2 reads FQNNGV. The CDR3 has 14 amino acids. V gave up 2 bases and J gave up 4 bases; unmatched junction bases: 2. In nucleotides, the CDR3 is TGTGCCAGCAGCTTACAGCGGGAATACAATGAGCAGTTCTTC. Protein product: CASSLQREYNEQFF.

This clone has only one observation. The chain uses TRBV11-2 and TRBJ2-2; D is unresolved. Germline V gene lookup returns CDR1 SGHAT and CDR2 FQNNGV. The CDR3 is made up of 15 amino acids. V was clipped by 1 base and J by 1 base, with 7 bases between them. The CDR3 sequence: CASSLVPVNTGELFF. The CDR3 DNA reads TGTGCCAGCAGCTTAGTCCCAGTGAACACCGGGGAGCTGTTTTTT.

CDR3 coding DNA: TGTGCCAGCAGTTTTACACCGTGGGAGGCCAAAAACATTCAGTACTTC. Encoded protein: CASSFTPWEAKNIQYF. The chain employs TRBV27 and TRBJ2-4; D possibly corresponds to TRBD2 (5 bases). CDR1 and CDR2 from the germline V gene are MNHEY and SMNVEV (reference sequence). The CDR3 totals 16 residues. With 3 bases removed from V and 1 base from J, the gap between germline ends came to 13 bases.

The chain employs TRBV14 and TRBJ2-7; 7 bases match TRBD1. The length of the CDR3 is 15 residues. V shed 1 base and J 2 bases; nucleotides not matched to a gene: 5. Germline values: CDR1 SGHDN, CDR2 FVKESK. The CDR3 sequence: CASSQAWTGAYEQYF. Here the CDR3 DNA reads TGTGCCAGCAGCCAAGCCTGGACAGGCGCCTACGAGCAGTACTTC.

This sequence joins TRBV5-5 and TRBJ2-2, with a tentative D call TRBD2 (5 bases). V lost 5 bases, J lost 1 base, and 15 bases lay in between. The V gene's germline CDR1 is SGHKS and CDR2 YYEKEE (reference sequence). The CDR3 has 16 amino acids. The CDR3, as DNA: TGTGCCAGCAGTTTGACTACCTCGGGGAACACCGGGGAGCTGTTTTTT. This encodes CASSLTTSGNTGELFF.

The chain uses TRBV9 and TRBJ2-5; the match to TRBD2 covers 7 bases. CDR1 and CDR2 (germline): SGDLS, YYNGEE. This CDR3 has 14 residues. Trimming removed 2 bases from V and 5 bases from J; junction bases left unmatched: 6. CDR3 sequence reads: CASSVAGVAETQYF. The CDR3 region has the DNA TGTGCCAGCAGCGTGGCGGGGGTGGCGGAGACCCAGTACTTC.

V and J are TRBV28 and TRBJ1-2; D is ambiguous. Germline CDR1 reads MDHEN; CDR2 reads SYDVKM. This CDR3 region has 11 residues. The V and J ends lost 7 bases and 2 bases respectively, with 5 bases between them. The DNA of the CDR3 is TGTGCCAGCAATCAGAACTATGGCTACACCTTC. Its protein is CASNQNYGYTF.

J is TRBJ2-7 and V is TRBV10-2; 11 bases are a match to TRBD1. The CDR3 length is 17 residues. J was trimmed by 2 bases and V by 10 bases; bases with no gene match: 16. Germline assignment: CDR1 WSHSY and CDR2 SAAADI. The CDR3 sequence is CATSDGTGGSFAYEQYF. The CDR3 nucleotides are TGCGCCACTTCTGATGGGACAGGGGGTTCTTTCGCCTACGAGCAGTACTTC.

This clone was seen once. The gene calls are TRBV5-1 and TRBJ1-2; tentative D call: TRBD1 (6 bases). Trimming shortened V by 4 bases and J by 4 bases, and 14 bases separated the two germline ends. CDR1 and CDR2 from the germline V gene are SGHRS and YFSETQ. CDR3 length: 14 amino acids. CDR3 bases: TGCGCCAGCAGCCAAACAGGGATAACCTATGGCTACACCTTC. Translated, it gives CASSQTGITYGYTF.

The chain is built from TRBV4-2 and TRBJ2-5, with TRBD1 as a possible D gene (5 bases). The CDR3 length is 16 residues. Germline loops: CDR1 LGHNA, CDR2 YNFKEQ. Trimming removed 0 bases at V and 2 bases at J, with 13 bases between. CDR3 residues: CASSQDPGQKQETQYF. As DNA, the CDR3 is TGTGCCAGCAGCCAAGATCCCGGACAAAAACAAGAGACCCAGTACTTC.

The chain carries TRBV16 and TRBJ2-1, with a possible D match to TRBD1 (6 bases). Trimming shortened V by 4 bases and J by 1 base, and 8 bases separated the two germline ends. The V gene's germline CDR1 is KGHSY and CDR2 FQNENV. The CDR3 is 14 amino acids. Here the CDR3 reads CASSLDRSYNEQFF. CDR3 coding DNA: TGTGCCAGCAGCCTGGACAGATCCTACAATGAGCAGTTCTTC.

This clone appeared a single time. The rearrangement links TRBV11-2 to TRBJ2-7; D assignment may be TRBD1 or TRBD2 (5 bases each). The germline gives CDR1 SGHAT, CDR2 FQNNGV. This CDR3 comprises 13 residues. Trimming removed 10 bases from V and 3 bases from J, with 16 bases in between. CDR3 loop: CATRETGYYEQYF. CDR3 DNA sequence: TGTGCCACCAGGGAGACTGGCTACTACGAGCAGTACTTC. Combining the CDR3 with reference TRBV11-2 and TRBJ2-7 gives the whole variable domain EAGVAQSPRYKIIEKRQSVAFWCNPISGHATLYWYQQILGQGPKLLIQFQNNGVVDDSQLPKDRFSAERLKGVDSTLKIQPAKLEDSAVYLCATRETGYYEQYFGPGTRLTVT.

V is TRBV4-2 and J is TRBJ1-4; D is uncertain. This CDR3 is built from 12 residues. Germline V lookup: CDR1 LGHNA, CDR2 YNFKEQ. V was clipped by 6 bases and J by 8 bases, with 10 bases between them. This CDR3 reads CASSDGWEKLFF. The CDR3, as DNA: TGTGCCAGCAGTGACGGGTGGGAAAAACTGTTTTTT.

This sequence joins TRBV11-3 and TRBJ2-1; the D gene is possibly TRBD2 (5 bases). CDR3 length: 12 residues. Deletions cut 4 bases from V and 9 bases from J, with 10 bases between. Germline CDR1 reads SGHNT; CDR2 reads YENEEA. The CDR3 nucleotides read TGTGCCAGCAGCTACATAGCGCGTGAGCAGTTCTTC. Protein sequence: CASSYIAREQFF.

For the CDR3, the DNA is TGTGCCAGCTCACCAACAGGGGATGAGCAGTTCTTC. It yields the protein CASSPTGDEQFF. The J gene is TRBJ2-1, the V gene TRBV18, with 7 bases that match TRBD1. The V gene end was trimmed by 2 bases and the J gene end by 8 bases; junction bases not matched to a gene: 0. CDR3 length: 12 residues. Germline CDR1 reads KGHSH; CDR2 reads LQKENI.

The sample holds one count of this clone. The V call is TRBV19, the J call TRBJ2-1, with D unclear. The CDR3 is 16 residues long. V lost 5 bases and J lost 3, with 17 bases in between. The germline V gene has CDR1 LNHDA and CDR2 SQIVND (reference sequence). In DNA form, the CDR3 reads TGTGCCAGTAGTCCTAAACGCGCCCTGATCTACAATGAGCAGTTCTTC. Its translation: CASSPKRALIYNEQFF.

This clone was detected only a few times. The chain uses TRBV19 and TRBJ2-7; 7 nucleotides align to TRBD2. Germline CDR1 reads LNHDA; CDR2 reads SQIVND (reference sequence). This CDR3 has 14 amino acids. V trimming: 6 bases; J trimming: 3 bases; junction bases outside the gene matches: 8. CDR3: CASSDAREGYEQYF. Written as DNA, the CDR3 is TGTGCCAGTAGCGACGCTAGGGAGGGCTACGAGCAGTACTTC.

The J gene is TRBJ1-4, the V gene TRBV18, with TRBD1 as a possible D gene (6 bases). V was shortened by 2 bases and J by 8 bases, with 12 bases between the two germline ends. There are 14 residues in the CDR3. CDR1 KGHSH and CDR2 LQKENI come from the germline V gene. CDR3 sequence reads: CASSPIQGAEKLFF. The CDR3 region has the DNA TGTGCCAGCTCACCAATACAGGGCGCCGAAAAACTGTTTTTT.